The 25 T cell receptor beta chains given below trace back to one sample, sequenced in a study of spatial heterogeneity in lung cancer. TCRdb itself ran the 5' RACE reads through MiXCR, one entry per CDR3 protein. Among about 70,000 distinct CDR3 sequences listed, approximately 8.9% were seen once. Time point meaning: blood at routine non-recurrence follow-up after resection. The specimen comprised PBMCs, sampled at follow-up. These receptors were obtained from a female donor with early-stage non-small cell lung cancer.

V and J are TRBV5-1 and TRBJ2-2, with 12 nucleotides matching TRBD2. Germline V CDR1 and CDR2: SGHRS, YFSETQ. The CDR3 is made up of 15 amino acids. V trimming: 2 bases; J trimming: 5 bases; junction bases outside the gene matches: 1. The CDR3 bases are TGCGCCAGCAGCTTCCTAGCGGGAGGGACCGGGGAGCTGTTTTTT. It translates to CASSFLAGGTGELFF.

This clonotype was seen only a few times. The chain combines TRBV27 with TRBJ2-1, with 11 bases fitting TRBD2. CDR3 length equals 15 residues. The V segment lost 5 bases and the J segment 5 bases; nucleotides outside the gene matches: 5. From germline, CDR1 is MNHEY and CDR2 SMNVEV (reference sequence). Here the CDR3 reads CASSQEGLADNEQFF. The DNA for the CDR3 is TGTGCCAGCAGTCAGGAGGGACTAGCGGACAATGAGCAGTTCTTC.

The sample holds many counts of this clonotype. V and J are TRBV7-9 and TRBJ2-7, with TRBD1 matching over 8 bases. This CDR3 comprises 14 residues. After removal of 5 bases from V and 4 bases from J, the junction contained 7 bases not matched to a gene. Germline V gives CDR1 SEHNR, CDR2 FQNEAQ (reference sequence). Here the CDR3 DNA reads TGTGCCAGCAGCATGCCCGGACAGGGATACGAGCAGTACTTC. Translating gives CASSMPGQGYEQYF. Combining the CDR3 with reference TRBV7-9 and TRBJ2-7 gives the whole variable domain DTGVSQNPRHKITKRGQNVTFRCDPISEHNRLYWYRQTLGQGPEFLTYFQNEAQLEKSRLLSDRFSAERPKGSFSTLEIQRTEQGDSAMYLCASSMPGQGYEQYFGPGTRLTVT.

This clonotype was seen many times. V usage is TRBV3-1 and J usage is TRBJ2-7; the D gene could be TRBD1 or TRBD2 (6 bases each). Germline V CDR1 and CDR2: LGHDT, YNNKEL (reference sequence). V was pared by 4 bases and J by 0 bases, with 10 bases between. This CDR3 is built from 14 residues. CDR3 region: CASSPGAVSYEQYF. CDR3 nucleotide sequence: TGTGCCAGCAGCCCGGGGGCGGTCTCCTACGAGCAGTACTTC.

The table lists this clonotype with a few counts. The rearrangement joins TRBV10-3 to TRBJ2-7, with D perhaps matching TRBD2 (5 bases). The germline CDR1 and CDR2 sequences are ENHRY and SYGVKD. The CDR3 has 14 residues. V was clipped by 0 bases and J by 2 bases, with 8 bases between them. CDR3 sequence (DNA): TGTGCCATCAGTGAGTCTCTCGGGGCCTACGAGCAGTACTTC. Amino acid sequence: CAISESLGAYEQYF.

As concerns this clonotype: A read error is possible here, since a much larger clone lies one base away. The genes are TRBV24-1 and TRBJ2-2; 9 bases map to TRBD2. The CDR3 extends over 18 amino acids. V lost 5 bases, J lost 4 bases, and 13 bases stayed unmatched. Per germline, CDR1 KGHDR and CDR2 SFDVKD. The CDR3 loop reads CATSGTVSVAGATGELFF. The CDR3 DNA is TGTGCCACCAGTGGGACAGTATCCGTAGCGGGAGCCACCGGGGAGCTGTTTTTT.

This clonotype was seen more than once but under ten times. The chain employs TRBV28 and TRBJ1-5; 7 nucleotides line up with TRBD1. The trim removed 3 bases at V and 7 bases at J, leaving 6 bases unmatched. The CDR3 length is 14 residues. Germline V gene data show CDR1 as MDHEN and CDR2 as SYDVKM. CDR3 in amino acids: CASSFLRGYQPQHF. The CDR3 DNA reads TGTGCCAGCAGTTTTCTCAGGGGGTACCAGCCCCAGCATTTT.

This clonotype was seen repeatedly, ten times or more. J is TRBJ1-1 and V is TRBV30; D is perhaps TRBD1 (6 bases). Germline V gene data show CDR1 as GTSNPN and CDR2 as SVGIG (reference sequence). Trimming removed 5 bases from V and 0 bases from J, with 10 bases in between. The CDR3 consists of 13 residues. The CDR3 reads CAWDRTMNTEAFF. CDR3 coding DNA: TGTGCCTGGGACAGGACAATGAACACTGAAGCTTTCTTT.

This clonotype was counted ten times or more. The chain uses TRBV27 and TRBJ1-6; 8 bases line up with TRBD1. CDR3 length: 16 amino acids. Trimming removed 6 bases from V and 7 bases from J; junction bases left unmatched: 11. The germline CDR1 and CDR2 sequences are MNHEY and SMNVEV (reference sequence). The CDR3 coding sequence is TGTGCCAGCAGCCTGACAGGGGCCTCGCGGAATTCACCCCTCCACTTT. It translates to CASSLTGASRNSPLHF.

This clonotype has ten or more counts. CDR3: CSARDPATSYNEQFF. CDR3 bases: TGCAGTGCTAGAGATCCGGCTACATCCTACAATGAGCAGTTCTTC. The V and J genes are TRBV20-1 and TRBJ2-1; D ambiguous. Per germline, CDR1 DFQATT and CDR2 SNEGSKA (reference sequence). The CDR3 sequence is 15 residues long. V was pared by 0 bases and J by 1 base, with 10 bases between.

Comment on this clonotype: The junction and the germline gene differ at one end; a read error may be behind it. The chain employs TRBV7-9 and TRBJ2-2; tentative D call: TRBD2 (5 bases). Germline-derived CDR1 and CDR2 are SEHNR and FQNEAQ (reference sequence). The CDR3 is 12 amino acids. CDR3 DNA: TGTGCCAGCAGCTTAGTTATCGGGGTGCTGTTTTTT. Its translation is CASSLVIGVLFF.

This chain links TRBV29-1 with TRBJ1-1, with D hard to call. Trimming pared 4 bases from V and 4 bases from J, leaving 13 bases between. This CDR3 is built from 13 residues. Per germline, CDR1 SQVTM and CDR2 ANQGSEA. CDR3 DNA: TGCAGCGTTGCAGTTGAGCCGCTCACTGAAGCTTTCTTT. Protein product: CSVAVEPLTEAFF.

This clonotype was detected many times. The rearrangement joins TRBV11-2 to TRBJ2-1; tentative D call: TRBD1 (6 bases). This CDR3 has 13 amino acids. With 5 bases removed from V and 8 bases from J, the gap between germline ends came to 13 bases. Germline CDR1 SGHAT, CDR2 FQNNGV. The CDR3 bases are TGTGCCAGCAGCCCGCGACACAGGGATGAGCAGTTCTTC. It encodes CASSPRHRDEQFF.

The sample holds many counts of this clonotype. The V and J genes are TRBV5-7 and TRBJ2-2, with D tentatively TRBD1 (6 bases). TRBV5-7 is an ORF for which the function is uncertain. This CDR3 has 16 residues. V lost 3 bases and J lost 1, with 13 bases in between. CDR3: CASSWEPGQNTGELFF. Here the CDR3 DNA reads TGTGCCAGCAGCTGGGAACCGGGACAGAACACCGGGGAGCTGTTTTTT.

This clonotype was seen repeatedly, ten times or more. V is TRBV29-1 and J is TRBJ2-1, with D perhaps being TRBD1 or TRBD2 (5 bases each). The CDR3 sequence is 16 residues long. CDR1 is SQVTM and CDR2 is ANQGSEA in the germline V gene. V gave up 4 bases and J gave up 3 bases, with 19 bases separating them. The CDR3 reads CSVVKGLAGIYNEQFF. The CDR3 nucleotides read TGCAGCGTTGTGAAAGGCCTAGCAGGGATCTACAATGAGCAGTTCTTC.

The table lists this clonotype with many counts. V usage is TRBV29-1 and J usage is TRBJ1-2, with D unresolved. V lost 1 base to trimming and J lost 12 bases, with 6 bases between them. The germline V gene has CDR1 SQVTM and CDR2 ANQGSEA. The CDR3 has 9 amino acids. Here the CDR3 reads CSVEGKDTF. For the CDR3, the DNA is TGCAGCGTTGAAGGGAAGGACACCTTC.

This clonotype has a count of ten or more. This chain connects TRBV28 to TRBJ1-1; no clear D. The CDR3 consists of 12 residues. Germline V gene lookup returns CDR1 MDHEN and CDR2 SYDVKM. Trimming took off 6 bases at V and 8 bases at J, with 13 bases between the two ends. This CDR3 is CASRLTLREAFF. The CDR3 region has the DNA TGTGCCAGCAGGTTAACTCTTAGAGAAGCTTTCTTT.

This clonotype was counted ten times or more. The chain carries TRBV7-2 and TRBJ2-1; TRBD2 is a possible D gene (5 bases). The V gene lost 6 bases and the J gene lost 2 bases, with 14 bases spanning the gap. Germline loops: CDR1 SGHTA, CDR2 FQGNSA. The CDR3 loop spans 15 amino acids. The CDR3 loop is CASSSDWNTYNEQFF. The CDR3 DNA reads as TGTGCCAGCAGTTCGGACTGGAACACCTACAATGAGCAGTTCTTC.

This clonotype was recorded a few times. The gene calls are TRBV11-2 and TRBJ2-1, with D perhaps TRBD2 (5 bases). CDR1 and CDR2 (germline): SGHAT, FQNNGV. Trimming took off 0 bases at V and 0 bases at J, with 12 bases between the two ends. The CDR3 length is 17 residues. The CDR3 sequence is CASSLDQSGSSYNEQFF. CDR3 nucleotides: TGTGCCAGCAGCTTAGATCAAAGCGGAAGCTCCTACAATGAGCAGTTCTTC.

This clonotype showed up just a few times. The chain couples TRBV5-1 to TRBJ1-5, with D unclear. CDR1 and CDR2 (germline): SGHRS, YFSETQ. V lost 0 bases and J lost 7, with 23 bases in between. This CDR3 contains 18 residues. CDR3 coding DNA: TGCGCCAGCAGCTTGGGTCGCGGGGTATGGGGTCCCGTCCAGCCCCAGCATTTT. This gives the protein CASSLGRGVWGPVQPQHF.

V usage is TRBV10-3 and J usage is TRBJ2-5; D unresolved. The CDR3 has 13 residues. CDR1 is ENHRY and CDR2 is SYGVKD in the germline V gene. V dropped 3 bases and J dropped 5 bases, with 10 bases sitting between them. The CDR3 loop is CAISDATQETQYF. Written as DNA, the CDR3 is TGTGCCATCAGTGACGCTACTCAGGAGACCCAGTACTTC.

This clonotype was counted ten times or more. The chain recombines TRBV28 with TRBJ1-2; a possible D gene is TRBD1 (5 bases). Germline V gives CDR1 MDHEN, CDR2 SYDVKM. The ends were cut back, 4 bases at V and 7 bases at J, with 16 bases in the middle. This CDR3 spans 14 amino acids. The CDR3 protein is CASSWGTARGGYTF. CDR3 nucleotide sequence: TGTGCCAGCAGTTGGGGGACGGCACGAGGTGGCTACACCTTC.

The table lists this clonotype with many counts. The V and J genes are TRBV7-2 and TRBJ2-3, with D hard to call. Trimming pared 5 bases from V and 0 bases from J, leaving 9 bases between. The CDR3 is made up of 14 amino acids. CDR1 and CDR2 (germline): SGHTA, FQGNSA. CDR3 bases: TGTGCCAGCAGCCCGGTGGCTAGCACAGATACGCAGTATTTT. It translates to CASSPVASTDTQYF.

The sample holds a few counts of this clonotype. The gene calls are TRBV6-2 or TRBV6-3 and TRBJ2-1, with 8 bases identical to TRBD2. Germline CDR1 is MNHEY and CDR2 is SVGEGT. V trimming: 2 bases; J trimming: 4 bases; junction bases outside the gene matches: 7. The CDR3 consists of 16 residues. Here the CDR3 reads CASSYATSASYNEQFF. The CDR3 bases are TGTGCCAGCAGTTACGCGACTAGCGCGTCATACAATGAGCAGTTCTTC.

This clonotype has just a few counts. This chain uses TRBV24-1 with TRBJ2-3; D possibly corresponds to TRBD1 (5 bases). The germline V gene has CDR1 KGHDR and CDR2 SFDVKD. V lost 0 bases and J lost 4, with 10 bases in between. The CDR3 is 15 residues long. CDR3: CATSDLGRASDTQYF. The CDR3 bases are TGTGCCACCAGTGATTTGGGCAGGGCTTCAGATACGCAGTATTTT.